This TCR beta chain was recorded in a study of blood T cell repertoires in COVID-19. Repertoires were generated with immunoSEQ multiplex PCR, while TCRdb's copy carries only in-frame clones and drops some. Of under 95,000 clones listed, 88% are singletons. Comments on this clone: One end of the junction does not line up with germline, which may come from a read error.

Per the germline V gene, CDR1 is MNHNY and CDR2 is SVGAGI (reference sequence). The CDR3 runs to 15 residues. The sequenced material came from peripheral blood. The TCR originated in a human donor in a cohort sampled during active COVID-19. V usage is TRBV6-6 and J usage is TRBJ2-5; 9 positions match TRBD1. CDR3 bases: TGTGCCAGCAGTGACTCGGGACAGGGTAAAGAGACCCAGTACTTC. This sequence encodes CASSDSGQGKETQYF.